This TCR beta chain was obtained from a study of blood T cell repertoires in COVID-19. In the authors' workflow: Nucleated cell counts were estimated from reference gene primer amplification. Using immunoSEQ multiplex PCR, the repertoire was profiled, and TCRdb retains in-frame clones only, with some absent. V, J and clone size were drawn from that table, and D and trimming were deduced from the DNA. The data contain some 210,000 clones, around nine tenths of them singletons. The ends lost 5 bases at V and 12 bases at J; junction bases unmatched: 12. Germline V gene sequence: CDR1 SNHLY, CDR2 FYNNEI. The CDR3 extends over 13 amino acids.

This receptor was identified in a middle-aged woman who had recovered from COVID-19. The specimen sequenced was peripheral blood. J is TRBJ1-1 and V is TRBV2; 7 positions agree with TRBD1. CDR3 loop: CASSWDSPQRPFF. The CDR3, as DNA: TGTGCCAGCAGTTGGGACAGCCCTCAACGCCCTTTCTTT.